The source of this TCR beta chain is a study of T cells in localized non-small cell lung cancer. Regarding the study as a whole: Detection in adjacent lung was observed for a median 57 of the top 100 tumor clones. Measurement of T cell clonality placed uninvolved adjacent lung highest, above the level in tumor.

CDR1 is SGHNT and CDR2 is YYREEE in the germline V gene (reference sequence). The CDR3 has 16 amino acids. The ends were cut back, 6 bases at V and 2 bases at J, with 18 bases in the middle. Of note for this clone: The antigen is not known.

Produced via immunoSEQ multiplex PCR; TCRdb's table is partial and in-frame only. The sample consists of fewer than 30,000 clones, about four fifths of them appearing once. The clonotype originates from a man aged 40 to 69 with stage III lung adenocarcinoma. The sequenced sample was peripheral blood mononuclear cells, obtained before any cancer treatment. The chain has TRBV5-4 and TRBJ2-1; tentative D call: TRBD2 (6 bases). CDR3 sequence reads: CASKPRGGSTYNEQFF. The DNA for the CDR3 is TGTGCCAGCAAGCCTAGAGGAGGGTCTACCTACAATGAGCAGTTCTTC.